The 28 T cell receptor beta chains presented below share a single source sample, sequenced in a study of control samples from healthy donors and cancer patients. Measured with immunoSEQ multiplex PCR; TCRdb has only the in-frame clones, and not every one. Of 100,000 to 150,000 clones in the sample, less than 95% are singletons; the top ten hold around 7.9%. Material: blood. The receptors stem from a young man in good health.

DNA for the CDR3: TGCGCCAGCAGCCAGATACAGGGCGGGCGTCAGCCCCAGCATTTT. This sequence encodes CASSQIQGGRQPQHF. This chain joins TRBV4-1 and TRBJ1-5, with D possibly TRBD1 on 6 matching bases. Trimming cost V 3 bases and J 6 bases, with 15 bases left between them. Per germline, CDR1 MGHRA and CDR2 YSYEKL. This CDR3 region has 15 residues.

The chain combines TRBV7-3 with TRBJ2-1; 11 bases match TRBD2. From germline, CDR1 is SGHTA and CDR2 FQGTGA. This CDR3 comprises 15 residues. V was clipped by 3 bases and J by 8 bases; unmatched bases: 6. The CDR3 here is CASSFIAGGPYEQFF. In DNA, the CDR3 is TGTGCCAGCAGCTTTATAGCGGGGGGGCCTTATGAGCAGTTCTTC.

CDR3 region: CAWSVLEGGYTF. CDR3 DNA sequence: TGTGCCTGGAGTGTACTAGAGGGTGGCTACACCTTC. This chain links TRBV30 with TRBJ1-2; D remains unclear. The V gene's germline CDR1 is GTSNPN and CDR2 SVGIG (reference sequence). The length of the CDR3 is 12 residues. V dropped 0 bases and J dropped 7 bases, with 9 bases sitting between them. Looking up the rest from reference TRBV30 and TRBJ1-2 gives the full variable domain: SQTIHQWPATLVQPVGSPLSLECTVEGTSNPNLYWYRQAAGRGLQLLFYSVGIGQISSEVPQNLSASRPQDRQFILSSKKLLLSDSGFYLCAWSVLEGGYTFGSGTRLTVV.

V gene TRBV2 combines with J gene TRBJ1-2, with a possible D match to TRBD1 (6 bases). V was trimmed by 8 bases and J by 7 bases, leaving 17 bases between them. CDR1 and CDR2 (germline): SNHLY, FYNNEI. The CDR3 contains 13 residues. CDR3 protein: CASGWGGDGGYTF. In DNA, the CDR3 is TGTGCCAGCGGTTGGGGGGGCGACGGTGGCTACACCTTC.

This sequence joins TRBV11-1 and TRBJ2-1; 10 nucleotides align to TRBD1. V trimming: 5 bases; J trimming: 6 bases; junction bases outside the gene matches: 10. From germline, CDR1 is SGHAT and CDR2 FQDESV (reference sequence). The CDR3 runs to 16 residues. CDR3 DNA sequence: TGTGCCAGCAGCCAATTTGGGACAGGGGAGTTCAATGAGCAGTTCTTC. Translated: CASSQFGTGEFNEQFF. The full variable domain, its missing parts supplied by reference TRBV11-1 and TRBJ2-1, is EAEVAQSPRYKITEKSQAVAFWCDPISGHATLYWYRQILGQGPELLVQFQDESVVDDSQLPKDRFSAERLKGVDSTLKIQPAELGDSAMYLCASSQFGTGEFNEQFFGPGTRLTVL.

This clone has a handful of counts. The CDR3 coding sequence is TGTGCCAGCAGCCCGTCCGCAGGGATCGGTTCACCCCTCCACTTT. This translates into CASSPSAGIGSPLHF. The rearrangement joins TRBV3-1 (or the pseudogene TRBV3-2) to TRBJ1-6; tentative D call: TRBD1 (5 bases). Germline-derived CDR1 and CDR2 are LGHDT and YNNKEL (reference sequence). Trimming stripped 4 bases from V and 9 bases from J, with 16 bases between. The CDR3 covers 15 residues.

V is TRBV3-1 (or the pseudogene TRBV3-2) and J is TRBJ1-6, with 8 bases lining up with TRBD1. Germline V CDR1 and CDR2: LGHDT, YNNKEL (reference sequence). V was pared by 4 bases and J by 7 bases, with 12 bases of the junction left unmatched. CDR3 length equals 17 residues. The CDR3: CASSRQTGAFRNSPLHF. The CDR3 coding sequence is TGTGCCAGCAGCCGCCAGACAGGGGCCTTCCGAAATTCACCCCTCCACTTT.

The gene calls are TRBV12-5 and TRBJ1-6; D is undetermined. V lost 1 base, J lost 6 bases, and 4 bases lay in between. The CDR3 is 13 amino acids. Germline CDR1 and CDR2: LGHNT and FRNRAP. CDR3 region: CASGLGSNSPLHF. The CDR3 DNA reads as TGTGCTAGTGGTTTGGGGTCTAATTCACCCCTCCACTTT.

The V call is TRBV4-1, the J call TRBJ1-4; D unresolved. Germline assignment: CDR1 MGHRA and CDR2 YSYEKL. Trimming cost V 5 bases and J 5 bases, with 18 bases left between them. This CDR3 has 16 residues. The CDR3 sequence is CASSSGPRDRNEKLFF. CDR3 coding DNA: TGCGCCAGCAGCTCCGGGCCGCGAGATAGGAATGAAAAACTGTTTTTT.

The chain uses TRBV5-1 and TRBJ1-1; the D is unclear. From germline, CDR1 is SGHRS and CDR2 YFSETQ. The CDR3 is 17 residues long. The germline V and J ends were trimmed by 0 bases and 0 bases, with 15 bases remaining between them. The CDR3 coding sequence is TGCGCCAGCAGCTTGGGAGCAGGTGTCTCCATGAACACTGAAGCTTTCTTT. As protein: CASSLGAGVSMNTEAFF.

The chain uses TRBV5-1 and TRBJ2-7, with 9 positions matching TRBD2. Germline loops: CDR1 SGHRS, CDR2 YFSETQ. This CDR3 region has 15 residues. The V gene end was trimmed by 1 base and the J gene end by 1 base; junction bases not matched to a gene: 3. The CDR3 DNA is TGCGCCAGCAGCTTGACGGGACTAGCTTCCTACGAGCAGTACTTC. It encodes CASSLTGLASYEQYF.

V usage is TRBV4-1 and J usage is TRBJ1-6, with D possibly being TRBD1 (6 bases). In germline, CDR1 is MGHRA, CDR2 YSYEKL. The ends were cut back, 0 bases at V and 7 bases at J, with 10 bases in the middle. The CDR3 spans 15 residues. CDR3 nucleotide sequence: TGCGCCAGCAGCCAAGATCGTAGGGGGAATTCACCCCTCCACTTT. Its protein is CASSQDRRGNSPLHF.

V usage is TRBV11-3 and J usage is TRBJ1-3, with no clear D. Looked up from germline, CDR1 is SGHNT and CDR2 is YENEEA. This CDR3 is built from 15 residues. The V gene lost 2 bases and the J gene lost 0 bases, with 8 bases spanning the gap. The CDR3 here is CASSLSGNSGNTIYF. The CDR3 bases are TGTGCCAGCAGCTTAAGTGGGAACTCTGGAAACACCATATATTTT. Filled out from reference TRBV11-3 and TRBJ1-3, the complete variable domain reads EAGVVQSPRYKIIEKKQPVAFWCNPISGHNTLYWYLQNLGQGPELLIRYENEEAVDDSQLPKDRFSAERLKGVDSTLKIQPAELGDSAVYLCASSLSGNSGNTIYFGEGSWLTVV.

The rearrangement joins TRBV4-1 to TRBJ1-5; D remains ambiguous. The germline V and J ends were trimmed by 0 bases and 0 bases, with 9 bases remaining between them. Per the germline V gene, CDR1 is MGHRA and CDR2 is YSYEKL. The CDR3 length is 16 residues. CDR3 loop: CASSQDLTDSNQPQHF. Here the CDR3 DNA reads TGCGCCAGCAGCCAAGATCTGACGGATAGCAATCAGCCCCAGCATTTT.

The genes are TRBV5-1 and TRBJ2-7; 10 bases fit TRBD1. CDR1 SGHRS and CDR2 YFSETQ come from the germline V gene. V lost 2 bases and J lost 0; bases outside the gene matches: 8. The CDR3 loop spans 17 amino acids. The CDR3 is CASSFGTGDPSSYEQYF. CDR3 nucleotide sequence: TGCGCCAGCAGCTTTGGGACAGGGGACCCTAGCTCCTACGAGCAGTACTTC.

The chain links TRBV7-2 to TRBJ1-2; D unresolved. Germline V gene sequence: CDR1 SGHTA, CDR2 FQGNSA. Trimming took 5 bases from V and 0 from J, leaving 7 bases between them. CDR3 length: 13 amino acids. CDR3: CASSPSPNYGYTF. The CDR3 DNA follows: TGTGCCAGCAGCCCGAGTCCTAACTATGGCTACACCTTC.

The V gene is TRBV19, the J gene TRBJ1-4; D is ambiguous. The CDR3 contains 15 residues. CDR1 is LNHDA, CDR2 SQIVND, per germline (reference sequence). The V and J ends lost 5 bases and 1 base respectively, with 11 bases between them. CDR3 protein: CASSDGPRTNEKLFF. CDR3 nucleotides: TGTGCCAGTAGTGACGGACCGCGAACTAATGAAAAACTGTTTTTT.

This chain joins TRBV11-2 and TRBJ1-1; D gene ambiguous. Trimming removed 6 bases at V and 1 base at J, with 9 bases between. From germline, CDR1 is SGHAT and CDR2 FQNNGV. The CDR3 consists of 13 residues. CDR3 sequence (DNA): TGTGCCAGCAGAGACTCCCCGAACACTGAAGCTTTCTTT. Amino acids: CASRDSPNTEAFF.

The genes are TRBV5-1 and TRBJ2-2, with D possibly TRBD2 on 5 matching bases. This CDR3 comprises 16 residues. The V and J ends lost 0 bases and 5 bases respectively, with 14 bases between them. CDR1 is SGHRS and CDR2 is YFSETQ in the germline V gene. Here the CDR3 reads CASSLAEGRATGELFF. In nucleotides, the CDR3 is TGCGCCAGCAGCTTGGCCGAGGGCAGAGCAACCGGGGAGCTGTTTTTT.

This clone was seen only a few times. The gene calls are TRBV3-1 (or the pseudogene TRBV3-2) and TRBJ2-1; 7 bases fit TRBD2. Germline CDR1 reads LGHDT; CDR2 reads YNNKEL (reference sequence). This CDR3 spans 16 amino acids. V lost 5 bases to trimming and J lost 4 bases; unmatched junction nucleotides: 11. The CDR3 sequence: CASSFRTSGIYNEQFF. The DNA of the CDR3 is TGTGCCAGCAGCTTCCGGACTAGTGGGATATACAATGAGCAGTTCTTC.

The genes are TRBV25-1 and TRBJ1-1; 7 positions agree with TRBD1. Looked up from germline, CDR1 is MGHDK and CDR2 is SYGVNS. Trimming took 6 bases from V and 4 from J; bases not matched to a gene: 8. This CDR3 comprises 14 residues. Here the CDR3 reads CASSDRVGGTEAFF. CDR3 bases: TGTGCCAGCAGCGACAGGGTAGGCGGCACTGAAGCTTTCTTT. Full variable domain (remainder filled in from reference TRBV25-1 and TRBJ1-1): EADIYQTPRYLVIGTGKKITLECSQTMGHDKMYWYQQDPGMELHLIHYSYGVNSTEKGDLSSESTVSRIRTEHFPLTLESARPSHTSQYLCASSDRVGGTEAFFGQGTRLTVV.

This clone has only a few counts. The chain has TRBV19 and TRBJ1-5; no clear D gene. The CDR3 is 16 amino acids. Germline lookup yields CDR1 LNHDA and CDR2 SQIVND (reference sequence). V lost 4 bases and J lost 1, with 14 bases in between. The CDR3 bases are TGTGCCAGTAGTAGATTAGGCCAGGCCAGCAATCAGCCCCAGCATTTT. It yields the protein CASSRLGQASNQPQHF.

V gene TRBV18 combines with J gene TRBJ1-2; D unresolved. The CDR3 is 12 amino acids. The V and J ends lost 3 bases and 1 base respectively, with 3 bases between them. Germline CDR1 KGHSH, CDR2 LQKENI. The CDR3 reads CASSPVNYGYTF. CDR3 coding DNA: TGTGCCAGCTCACCGGTTAACTATGGCTACACCTTC.

The rearrangement uses TRBV9 and TRBJ2-3, with D tentatively TRBD1 or TRBD2 (5 bases each). The V gene's germline CDR1 is SGDLS and CDR2 YYNGEE. With 7 bases removed from V and 0 bases from J, the gap between germline ends came to 15 bases. There are 15 residues in the CDR3. The CDR3 DNA reads as TGTGCCAGCTCCGTAAGTGGGGGTAGCACAGATACGCAGTATTTT. This codes for CASSVSGGSTDTQYF.

This clone has just a few counts. The chain combines TRBV11-2 with TRBJ1-3; perhaps TRBD1 as D (5 bases). Trimming left V 4 bases short and J 1 base short, with 11 bases between. The CDR3 is 15 residues long. The germline V gene encodes CDR1 SGHAT and CDR2 FQNNGV. The DNA for the CDR3 is TGTGCCAGCAGCTGGGACTCTGGGTCTGGAAACACCATATATTTT. This encodes CASSWDSGSGNTIYF.

The rearrangement joins TRBV5-1 to TRBJ2-5; 10 positions agree with TRBD2. The V and J ends lost 4 bases and 10 bases, in that order; junction bases with no gene match: 13. The CDR3 runs to 15 residues. Germline V gene lookup returns CDR1 SGHRS and CDR2 YFSETQ. CDR3 in amino acids: CASSQAGTSEERQYF. CDR3 DNA: TGCGCCAGCAGCCAAGCCGGGACTAGCGAGGAGCGCCAGTACTTC. The whole variable domain, filled in from reference TRBV5-1 and TRBJ2-5, reads KAGVTQTPRYLIKTRGQQVTLSCSPISGHRSVSWYQQTPGQGLQFLFEYFSETQRNKGNFPGRFSGRQFSNSRSEMNVSTLELGDSALYLCASSQAGTSEERQYFGPGTRLLVL.

This sequence joins TRBV14 and TRBJ2-1, with unresolved D. The germline V gene has CDR1 SGHDN and CDR2 FVKESK. The V end lost 1 base, the J end lost 8 bases, and 9 bases lay between the germline ends. The CDR3 loop spans 13 amino acids. The CDR3 DNA is TGTGCCAGCAGCCAAGGGGTCCGCGATGAGCAGTTCTTC. It is translated as CASSQGVRDEQFF.

Only one count was recorded for this clone. The gene calls are TRBV5-1 and TRBJ1-1; TRBD1 is a possible D gene (5 bases). The CDR3 spans 14 residues. V gave up 2 bases and J gave up 6 bases, with 14 bases separating them. CDR1 and CDR2 from the germline V gene are SGHRS and YFSETQ. The CDR3 DNA reads as TGCGCCAGCAGCTTACGGGGGAGTCAACCTGAAGCTTTCTTT. The encoded protein is CASSLRGSQPEAFF.